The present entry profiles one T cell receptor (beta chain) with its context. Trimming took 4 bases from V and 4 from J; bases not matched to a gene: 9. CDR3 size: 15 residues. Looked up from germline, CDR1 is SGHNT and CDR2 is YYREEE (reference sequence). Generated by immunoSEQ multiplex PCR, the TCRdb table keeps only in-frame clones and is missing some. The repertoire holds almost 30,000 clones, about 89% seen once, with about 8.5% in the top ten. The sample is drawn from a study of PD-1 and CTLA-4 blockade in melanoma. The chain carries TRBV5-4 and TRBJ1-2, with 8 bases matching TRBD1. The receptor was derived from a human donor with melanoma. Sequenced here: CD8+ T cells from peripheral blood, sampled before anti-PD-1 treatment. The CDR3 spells CASSPPGQGLYGYTF. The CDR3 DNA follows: TGTGCCAGCAGCCCTCCCGGACAGGGCCTCTATGGCTACACCTTC.